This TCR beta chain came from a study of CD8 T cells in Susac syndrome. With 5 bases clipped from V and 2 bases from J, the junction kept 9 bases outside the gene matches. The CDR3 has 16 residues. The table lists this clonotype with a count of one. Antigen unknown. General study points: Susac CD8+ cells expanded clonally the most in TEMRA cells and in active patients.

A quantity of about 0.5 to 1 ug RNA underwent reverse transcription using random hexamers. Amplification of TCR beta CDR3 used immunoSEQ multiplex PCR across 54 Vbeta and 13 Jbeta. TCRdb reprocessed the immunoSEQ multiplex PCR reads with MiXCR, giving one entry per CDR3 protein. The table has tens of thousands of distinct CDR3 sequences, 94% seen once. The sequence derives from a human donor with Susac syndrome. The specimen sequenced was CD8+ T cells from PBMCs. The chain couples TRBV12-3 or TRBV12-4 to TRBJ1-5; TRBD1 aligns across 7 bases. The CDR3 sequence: CASSQPGQSGNQPQHF. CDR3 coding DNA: TGTGCCAGCAGTCAACCGGGACAGTCTGGCAATCAGCCCCAGCATTTT.